The T cell receptor (beta chain) described here comes from a study of identical twins. Through template switching, a universal primer site was introduced, and the cDNA contained unique molecular identifiers. TCRdb reprocessed the 5' RACE reads with MiXCR, giving one entry per CDR3 protein. The sample contains 1.5 million or so distinct CDR3 sequences, under 35% of which appear only once. General study points: Invariant MAIT and iNKT cells are populations that could partly confound zero-insertion analyses. Within cord blood, abundant beta clonotypes carried fewer insertions, but memory repertoires showed no such trend. Instead of following the same donors, the conclusions were based on cross-sectional statistical analysis.

This CDR3 has 15 residues. V lost 7 bases, J lost 8 bases, and 20 bases lay in between. Germline values: CDR1 SEHNR, CDR2 FQNEAQ (reference sequence). Concerning this clonotype: Its target is not known.

What was sequenced was cord blood. The sequence was collected from a newborn girl in good health. V gene TRBV7-9 combines with J gene TRBJ1-4; D unclear. The CDR3 sequence: CASTVQPRTGEKLFF. The CDR3, as DNA: TGTGCCAGCACCGTTCAACCCAGGACGGGCGAAAAACTGTTTTTT.